This T cell receptor beta chain was sequenced in a study of T cells in Graves' hyperthyroidism and ophthalmopathy. V was clipped by 2 bases and J by 1 base; unmatched bases: 6. Germline V gives CDR1 MNHEY, CDR2 SVGAGI. The CDR3 is 17 residues long. The investigators amplified TCR beta CDR3 regions from RNA transcripts. RT-PCR in the first round (using the HTBI primer set) targeted the TCR CDR3. One entry per CDR3 protein results from TCRdb running MiXCR on the multiplex PCR reads. The top ten hold 3.5% to 4% of the sample, which has approximately 400,000 distinct CDR3 sequences, 19% seen once. Ten or more counts support this clonotype.

This TCR came from a young woman with Graves' hyperthyroidism. Input material: blood. The genes are TRBV6-5 and TRBJ1-5; 9 nucleotides match TRBD1. As DNA, the CDR3 is TGTGCCAGCAGTTACGGGGACAGGGTGGGAAGCAATCAGCCCCAGCATTTT. Residues: CASSYGDRVGSNQPQHF.